The 18 T cell receptor beta chains given below trace back to one sample, sequenced in a study of cytomegalovirus exposure and HLA in healthy donors. The PCR used 60 Vbeta and 13 Jbeta primers. Some clones are missing from TCRdb's copy, which holds only in-frame ones; the method was immunoSEQ multiplex PCR. This table holds 70,000 to 100,000 clones, over 60% found once. The sample taken for sequencing was PBMCs. The receptors shown here come from a woman aged 45 to 65 in good health and CMV-seropositive.

The chain employs TRBV18 and TRBJ2-1; TRBD2 matches 9 bases. Germline V gene sequence: CDR1 KGHSH, CDR2 LQKENI. The CDR3 loop spans 17 amino acids. J was trimmed by 5 bases and V by 1 base; bases with no gene match: 9. CDR3: CASSPRIAGGQDNEQFF. Here the CDR3 DNA reads TGTGCCAGCTCACCACGTATTGCGGGGGGGCAAGACAATGAGCAGTTCTTC.

V gene TRBV5-6 combines with J gene TRBJ2-1; TRBD2 aligns across 9 bases. This CDR3 contains 13 residues. With V trimmed by 2 bases and J by 10 bases, 4 bases remained unmatched. Germline V lookup: CDR1 SGHDT, CDR2 YYEEEE. CDR3 residues: CASSLIAGDEQFF. As DNA, the CDR3 is TGTGCCAGCAGCTTAATAGCGGGGGACGAGCAGTTCTTC.

This clone was counted a few times. The chain has TRBV19 and TRBJ1-3, with 8 nucleotides matching TRBD1. Germline V lookup: CDR1 LNHDA, CDR2 SQIVND (reference sequence). Losses at the gene ends were 10 bases for V and 0 bases for J; bases not matched to a gene: 8. The CDR3 covers 15 residues. The CDR3 region is CATYGQGYSGNTIYF. Here the CDR3 DNA reads TGTGCCACTTATGGACAGGGCTACTCTGGAAACACCATATATTTT.

In this sample, this clone turned up a few times. The chain recombines TRBV9 with TRBJ1-4, with D hard to call. This CDR3 is 15 amino acids long. Trimming removed 4 bases from V and 8 bases from J, with 18 bases in between. The germline V gene has CDR1 SGDLS and CDR2 YYNGEE. The DNA for the CDR3 is TGTGCCAGCAGCTCAGCGGGTTTAGGTACCGAAAAACTGTTTTTT. Translation gives CASSSAGLGTEKLFF.

This clone showed up just a few times. The chain has TRBV11-2 and TRBJ1-1, with D possibly being TRBD1 (6 bases). Per germline, CDR1 SGHAT and CDR2 FQNNGV. Deletions cut 4 bases from V and 1 base from J, with 16 bases between. This CDR3 has 16 residues. The CDR3 DNA reads as TGTGCCAGCAGCTCTTCTCTCCTCAGGGGGAACACTGAAGCTTTCTTT. Translation gives CASSSSLLRGNTEAFF.

The gene calls are TRBV5-4 and TRBJ2-3; 11 positions agree with TRBD2. The CDR3 sequence is 17 residues long. The germline CDR1 and CDR2 sequences are SGHNT and YYREEE (reference sequence). V was pared by 1 base and J by 3 bases, with 7 bases of the junction left unmatched. DNA for the CDR3: TGTGCCAGCAGCTTGCTTAGCGGGGGGGTTATGACAGATACGCAGTATTTT. Protein product: CASSLLSGGVMTDTQYF. Full variable domain (missing parts from reference TRBV5-4 and TRBJ2-3): ETGVTQSPTHLIKTRGQQVTLRCSSQSGHNTVSWYQQALGQGPQFIFQYYREEENGRGNFPPRFSGLQFPNYSSELNVNALELDDSALYLCASSLLSGGVMTDTQYFGPGTRLTVL.

The table lists this clone with a count of one. This chain connects TRBV5-1 to TRBJ1-5; 7 bases fit TRBD1. The CDR3 contains 18 residues. With V trimmed by 2 bases and J by 0 bases, 11 bases remained unmatched. Germline lookup yields CDR1 SGHRS and CDR2 YFSETQ. The CDR3 loop reads CASSLERQGRYSNQPQHF. CDR3 bases: TGCGCCAGCAGCTTAGAGAGACAGGGACGATATAGCAATCAGCCCCAGCATTTT.

The rearrangement links TRBV6-6 to TRBJ2-1, with 7 nucleotides matching TRBD2. The CDR3 extends over 14 amino acids. Looked up from germline, CDR1 is MNHNY and CDR2 is SVGAGI (reference sequence). With V trimmed by 6 bases and J by 4 bases, 6 bases remained unmatched. CDR3: CASRLTSLYNEQFF. CDR3 bases: TGTGCCAGCAGACTGACTAGCTTATACAATGAGCAGTTCTTC.

This clone was detected only a few times. V usage is TRBV7-9 and J usage is TRBJ2-3; D is ambiguous. V lost 2 bases and J lost 10, with 13 bases in between. The CDR3 is made up of 13 amino acids. Germline CDR1 and CDR2: SEHNR and FQNEAQ (reference sequence). CDR3 loop: CASSLPQSGAQYF. The CDR3 coding sequence is TGTGCCAGCAGCTTACCTCAATCCGGTGCGCAGTATTTT.

The gene calls are TRBV9 and TRBJ1-2; 9 bases agree with TRBD1. The length of the CDR3 is 13 residues. From germline, CDR1 is SGDLS and CDR2 YYNGEE. The V gene end was trimmed by 2 bases and the J gene end by 8 bases; junction bases not matched to a gene: 4. CDR3 DNA sequence: TGTGCCAGCAGCGTGGGGACAGGGAGAGGCTACACCTTC. Encoded protein: CASSVGTGRGYTF.

V is TRBV6-5 and J is TRBJ1-1, with 8 bases aligning to TRBD1. This CDR3 spans 13 amino acids. J lost 8 bases, V lost 2 bases, and 4 bases had no gene match. In germline, CDR1 is MNHEY, CDR2 SVGAGI. This CDR3 reads CASSYGGTGEAFF. The CDR3 DNA reads as TGTGCCAGCAGTTACGGTGGGACAGGCGAAGCTTTCTTT.

The chain employs TRBV7-8 and TRBJ1-6; 8 bases line up with TRBD1. V was clipped by 6 bases and J by 7 bases; unmatched bases: 5. The CDR3 has 14 residues. CDR1 and CDR2 from the germline V gene are SGHVS and FQNEAQ. CDR3 protein: CASSFTGGNSPLHF. The CDR3 bases are TGTGCCAGCAGTTTTACAGGGGGGAATTCACCCCTCCACTTT.

In its sample, this clone was seen once. V and J are TRBV30 and TRBJ1-1, with a weak D call TRBD1 (6 bases). Trimming removed 0 bases at V and 5 bases at J, with 13 bases between. The CDR3 is 14 amino acids. Germline CDR1 is GTSNPN and CDR2 is SVGIG (reference sequence). DNA for the CDR3: TGTGCCTGGAGTGTGGGGGGGCGCCGTACTGAAGCTTTCTTT. Protein: CAWSVGGRRTEAFF.

The gene calls are TRBV6-6 and TRBJ2-4; D unclear. The CDR3 runs 14 residues. The germline V gene encodes CDR1 MNHNY and CDR2 SVGAGI (reference sequence). V was shortened by 0 bases and J by 5 bases, with 8 bases between the two germline ends. CDR3 nucleotides: TGTGCCAGCAGTTACTCGGGCCAACAAAACATTCAGTACTTC. This gives the protein CASSYSGQQNIQYF.

The rearrangement uses TRBV28 and TRBJ1-2; D remains unclear. The V gene lost 2 bases and the J gene lost 10 bases, with 17 bases spanning the gap. The CDR3 has 14 amino acids. The V gene's germline CDR1 is MDHEN and CDR2 SYDVKM. The CDR3 region has the DNA TGTGCCAGCAGTTTAATAGAGACTCCTCGCGACTACACCTTC. This encodes CASSLIETPRDYTF.

This sequence joins TRBV30 and TRBJ1-2, with 10 bases identical to TRBD1. The V and J ends lost 1 base and 9 bases, in that order; junction bases with no gene match: 8. This CDR3 contains 14 residues. Per the germline V gene, CDR1 is GTSNPN and CDR2 is SVGIG (reference sequence). The CDR3 sequence is CAWSEGDRGLRYTF. For the CDR3, the DNA is TGTGCCTGGAGTGAGGGGGACAGGGGACTACGCTACACCTTC.

In its sample, this clone was seen a few times. The chain combines TRBV7-8 with TRBJ1-5, with D uncertain. CDR1 and CDR2 from the germline V gene are SGHVS and FQNEAQ. V lost 3 bases to trimming and J lost 1 base, with 10 bases between them. The CDR3 is made up of 15 amino acids. The CDR3 sequence is CASSLLPRSNQPQHF. The CDR3 DNA reads as TGTGCCAGCAGCTTGTTACCCAGGAGCAATCAGCCCCAGCATTTT. Variable domain in full (rest from reference TRBV7-8 and TRBJ1-5): GAGVSQSPRYKVAKRGQDVALRCDPISGHVSLFWYQQALGQGPEFLTYFQNEAQLDKSGLPSDRFFAERPEGSVSTLKIQRTQQEDSAVYLCASSLLPRSNQPQHFGDGTRLSIL.

V usage is TRBV11-2 and J usage is TRBJ1-2; no reliable D call. This CDR3 spans 15 amino acids. Germline V gene sequence: CDR1 SGHAT, CDR2 FQNNGV. Deletions cut 5 bases from V and 2 bases from J, with 15 bases between. Here the CDR3 DNA reads TGTGCCAGCAGCCCCAACCGCGTGAAAAACTATGGCTACACCTTC. Translating it yields CASSPNRVKNYGYTF.